The source of this TCR beta chain is a study of cytomegalovirus exposure and HLA in healthy donors. General study points: It is likely that the observed cluster of highly shared sequence variants was a sequencing artifact. In a later analysis, V- and J-gene trimming of beta chains associated with a DCLRE1C missense variant, replicated independently. Previous analysis showed most TCR beta V segments were productive about 87% or about 30% of the time. Excluded were some V segments that proved indistinguishable, including TRBV6-2 and TRBV6-3.

Notes on this clone: The antigen remains unidentified.

PCR involved 60 Vbeta and 13 Jbeta primers. Generated by immunoSEQ multiplex PCR, the TCRdb table keeps only in-frame clones and is missing some. The repertoire holds some 120,000 clones, with roughly two thirds as singletons. Germline CDR1 and CDR2: MNHNS and SASEGT. V lost 2 bases, J lost 5 bases, and 7 bases stayed unmatched. CDR3 length: 15 residues. This TCR was recovered from a man between 25 and 39 years old in good health and CMV-seropositive. The chain has TRBV6-1 and TRBJ1-1, with 8 bases fitting TRBD1. Material for sequencing was PBMCs. DNA for the CDR3: TGTGCCAGCAGTGAAAGGACAGGGAGGGAGACTGAAGCTTTCTTT. As protein: CASSERTGRETEAFF.